A selection of T cell receptor beta chains follows, all from one sample in a study of cytomegalovirus exposure and HLA in healthy donors. Assay: immunoSEQ multiplex PCR; the TCRdb copy retains only in-frame clones and omits some. Found here are a few hundred thousand clones, 84% of them singletons; the top ten hold 1.5% to 2.5%. The material sequenced was PBMCs. All receptors come from a woman aged 40 to 50 in good health and CMV-seropositive. Both conserved end residues are part of each CDR3. D genes are given only for firm matches. The size field is filled for only some rows; it gives once, few, many or a size class.

TRBD2	-	TRBV4-3	TRBJ2-7	TGCGCCAGCAGCCAAGGTAGCGGGAGTGGCAACGAGCAGTACTTC	CASSQGSGSGNEQYF
TRBD1	-	TRBV27	TRBJ1-1	TGTGCCAGCAGTCCCAGGACAGGGAGTTTCACTGAAGCTTTCTTT	CASSPRTGSFTEAFF
-	-	TRBV27	TRBJ2-7	TGTGCCAGCAGTCATAAGCCTCCTGGGGGGAGTGGCTCCTACGAGCAGTACTTC	CASSHKPPGGSGSYEQYF
-	few	TRBV7-9	TRBJ1-2	TGTGCCAGCAGCTTAGACCCGACAGGATCCTATGGCTACACCTTC	CASSLDPTGSYGYTF
-	-	TRBV11-2	TRBJ2-2	TGTGCCAGCAGCTTAGTCGGTCTAGCCCCGAACACCGGGGAGCTGTTTTTT	CASSLVGLAPNTGELFF
-	-	TRBV25-1	TRBJ1-1	TGTGCCAGCACCAGGGGATCTGAAGCTTTCTTT	CASTRGSEAFF
TRBD1	-	TRBV5-6	TRBJ1-6	TGTGCCAGCAGCGACGGGACAGGAGATAATTCACCCCTCCACTTT	CASSDGTGDNSPLHF
TRBD2	-	TRBV7-9	TRBJ2-1	TGTGCCAGCAGCTTCCTGAAGGGGACTAGCTCCGACAATGAGCAGTTCTTC	CASSFLKGTSSDNEQFF
TRBD2	-	TRBV7-2	TRBJ2-2	TGTGCCAGTCAGCGGGAAGGCACCGGGGAGCTGTTTTTT	CASQREGTGELFF
-	-	TRBV7-3	TRBJ2-1	TGTGCCAGCAGCTTAGCAAACAGGGACCATGAGCAGTTCTTC	CASSLANRDHEQFF
TRBD2	-	TRBV4-2	TRBJ2-1	TGTGCCAGCAGCCAAGATCAGGCGGGAGGGTACAATGAGCAGTTCTTC	CASSQDQAGGYNEQFF
TRBD1	-	TRBV4-3	TRBJ2-7	TGCGCCAGCAGCCTGACAGGGTCCTACGAGCAGTACTTC	CASSLTGSYEQYF
TRBD1	-	TRBV5-6	TRBJ1-1	TGTGCCAGCAGTAACAGGGGGCTGAACACTGAAGCTTTCTTT	CASSNRGLNTEAFF
TRBD2	-	TRBV6-5	TRBJ2-6	TGTGCCAGCAGTTCCGGGAGGTCTGGGGCCAACGTCCTGACTTTC	CASSSGRSGANVLTF
TRBD2	-	TRBV5-1	TRBJ2-1	TGCGCCAGCAGCCCCGCGGGGGGGTCCTACAATGAGCAGTTCTTC	CASSPAGGSYNEQFF
TRBD1	-	TRBV11-2	TRBJ2-7	TGTGCCAGCACCGGGACAGGGAGCTCCTACGAGCAGTACTTC	CASTGTGSSYEQYF
-	-	TRBV28	TRBJ1-4	TGTGCCAGCAGGCCATCCGGAGGTGAAAAACTGTTTTTT	CASRPSGGEKLFF
-	-	TRBV10-3	TRBJ1-3	TGTGCCATCAGGAGCGCTGGAAACACCATATATTTT	CAIRSAGNTIYF
TRBD1	-	TRBV2	TRBJ2-7	TGTGCCAGCAGTGAGGGACAGGGGGCGGTTTACGAGCAGTACTTC	CASSEGQGAVYEQYF
-	-	TRBV30	TRBJ1-2	TGTGCCTGGAGTGGGGGGGGCCATGGCTACACCTTC	CAWSGGGHGYTF
TRBD1	-	TRBV5-1	TRBJ2-3	TGCGCCAGCAGCTTGGTCGGGACAGTCACAGATACGCAGTATTTT	CASSLVGTVTDTQYF
-	few	TRBV6-5	TRBJ1-4	TGTGCCAGCAGTTGGACAGCAACTAATGAAAAACTGTTTTTT	CASSWTATNEKLFF
-	-	TRBV25-1	TRBJ2-6	TGTGCCAGCAGTGAACCGCGACTCTCTGGGGCCAACGTCCTGACTTTC	CASSEPRLSGANVLTF
TRBD1	-	TRBV28	TRBJ2-2	TGTGCCAGCAGTCCCGTCGACAGGGGGCTAACCGGGGAGCTGTTTTTT	CASSPVDRGLTGELFF
-	-	TRBV30	TRBJ2-7	TGTGCCTGGAGTGTATCGTTTCGGGGGGCCAACGAGCAGTACTTC	CAWSVSFRGANEQYF
-	-	TRBV7-9	TRBJ1-2	TGTGCCAGCAGCTTAGCAGAGTATGGCTACACCTTC	CASSLAEYGYTF
TRBD2	-	TRBV30	TRBJ2-1	TGTGCCTGGAGTGTACGGGACGGGGGGAGGAATGAGCAGTTCTTC	CAWSVRDGGRNEQFF
-	-	TRBV5-1	TRBJ2-5	TGCGCCAGCAGCGGCCGAGGTGGCGAGACCCAGTACTTC	CASSGRGGETQYF
TRBD1	-	TRBV11-3	TRBJ1-4	TGTGCCAGCAGCTGGGGGACAGGGGACCGAGGTGAAAAACTGTTTTTT	CASSWGTGDRGEKLFF
-	-	TRBV6-6	TRBJ2-7	TGTGCCAGCAGTTACTCGCTGCGGGGCGCCTACGAGCAGTACTTC	CASSYSLRGAYEQYF
TRBD2	-	TRBV19	TRBJ2-1	TGTGCCAGTAGATCGGTGGCGGGAGGTGGCTACAATGAGCAGTTCTTC	CASRSVAGGGYNEQFF
TRBD1	-	TRBV10-3	TRBJ2-1	TGTGCCATCAGTGAACCGAGGGGACAGGGGGACAATGAGCAGTTCTTC	CAISEPRGQGDNEQFF
-	-	TRBV6-4	TRBJ1-4	TGTGCCAGCAGTGTCTCGGGGGGACCTAATGAAAAACTGTTTTTT	CASSVSGGPNEKLFF
TRBD2	-	TRBV7-2	TRBJ2-3	TGTGCCAGCAGCTATATAGCGGGAGGGGGAAGCACAGATACGCAGTATTTT	CASSYIAGGGSTDTQYF
-	few	TRBV11-3	TRBJ2-1	TGTGCCAGCAGCTTAGACCCCCCCGGGAGCGGCGAGGAGCAGTTCTTC	CASSLDPPGSGEEQFF
-	-	TRBV29-1	TRBJ2-3	TGCAGCGTTGAAGGGGCGGGCCTCACAGATACGCAGTATTTT	CSVEGAGLTDTQYF
TRBD1	-	TRBV5-4	TRBJ2-1	TGTGCCAGCAGCTTGGACAGGGGGTCCTACAATGAGCAGTTCTTC	CASSLDRGSYNEQFF
-	-	TRBV28	TRBJ2-2	TGTGCCAGCAGTTTCTTCATTAGTCCCGGGGAGCTGTTTTTT	CASSFFISPGELFF
TRBD1	-	TRBV5-1	TRBJ1-2	TGCGCCAGCAGCTCCGTCGCCCGGGACAGGGTTAACTATGGCTACACCTTC	CASSSVARDRVNYGYTF
-	-	TRBV29-1	TRBJ2-7	TGCAGCGCCCAACGGGAGCGGCCCTTAGAGCAGTACTTC	CSAQRERPLEQYF